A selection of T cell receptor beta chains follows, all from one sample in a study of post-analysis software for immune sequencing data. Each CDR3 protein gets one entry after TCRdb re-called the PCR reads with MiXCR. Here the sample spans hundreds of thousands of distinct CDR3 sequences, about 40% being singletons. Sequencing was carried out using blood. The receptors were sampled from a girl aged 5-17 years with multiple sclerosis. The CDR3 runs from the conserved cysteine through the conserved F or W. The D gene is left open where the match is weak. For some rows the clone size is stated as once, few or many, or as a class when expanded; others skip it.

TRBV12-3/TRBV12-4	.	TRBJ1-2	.	CASSLGPASGYTF
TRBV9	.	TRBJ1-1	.	CASSATEWGATEAFF
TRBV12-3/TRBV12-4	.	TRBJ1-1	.	CASSGTTYTEAFF
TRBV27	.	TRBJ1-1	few	CASSLGEGRSEAFF
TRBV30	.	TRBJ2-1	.	CAWSRDNEQFF
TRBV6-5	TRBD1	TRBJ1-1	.	CASSSLGQGGGTEAFF
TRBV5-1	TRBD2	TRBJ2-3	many	CASSQGLAGGSTDTQYF
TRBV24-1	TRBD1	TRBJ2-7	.	CATSDPPGQGTYEQYF
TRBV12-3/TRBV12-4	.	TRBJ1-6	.	CACSNGRGSGPLHF
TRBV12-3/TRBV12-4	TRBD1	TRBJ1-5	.	CASRDRGDQPQHF
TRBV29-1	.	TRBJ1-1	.	CSVEGPNTEAFF
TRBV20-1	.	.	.	CSARDLREETQYF
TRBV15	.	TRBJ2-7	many	CATSREGGRYEQYF
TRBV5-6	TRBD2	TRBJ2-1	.	CASSQDKSSGSYNEQFF
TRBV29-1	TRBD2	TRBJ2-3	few	CSVVAGGVTDTQYF
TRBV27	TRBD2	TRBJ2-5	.	CASSYEREAQETQYF
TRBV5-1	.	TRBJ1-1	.	CASSRIGGRNTEAFF
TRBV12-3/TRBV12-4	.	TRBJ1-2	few	CASSWNYGYTF
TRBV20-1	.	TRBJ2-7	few	CSARDPFYYEQYF
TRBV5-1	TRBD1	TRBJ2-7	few	CASRKRTGLVYEQYF
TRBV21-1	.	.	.	CASSKGPGPNLYEQYF
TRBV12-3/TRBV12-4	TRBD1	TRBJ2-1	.	CASIRQGAFDNEQFF
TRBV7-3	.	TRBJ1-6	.	CASSLVYNSPLHF
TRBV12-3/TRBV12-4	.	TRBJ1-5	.	CASSLDGGFQPQHF
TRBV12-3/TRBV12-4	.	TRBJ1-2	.	CASSRNEGNYGYTF
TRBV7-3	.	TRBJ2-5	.	CASSLSVEETQYF
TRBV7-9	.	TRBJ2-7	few	CASSSPGPPFTYEQYF
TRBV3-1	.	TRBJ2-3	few	CASSQDPDTQYF